This paragraph covers one T cell receptor beta chain sequence. In the original processing: Estimation of nucleated cell counts was performed using reference gene primer amplification. The table came from immunoSEQ multiplex PCR; TCRdb's copy has only in-frame clones and leaves some out. V and J calls and clone size come straight from that table; D and trimming were deduced from the DNA. Of roughly 100,000 clones listed, 81% are singletons. The CDR3 is 14 amino acids. Germline V lookup: CDR1 SGHVS, CDR2 FNYEAQ. The V gene lost 5 bases and the J gene lost 0 bases, with 11 bases spanning the gap. The data were obtained in a study of blood T cell repertoires in COVID-19. About the study: COVID-19 samples, acute and convalescent, were from the United States, Italy and Spain. T cells, B-cell-depleted T cells, or PBMCs supplied cDNA or gDNA.

This sequence joins TRBV7-6 and TRBJ2-7; perhaps TRBD2 as D (6 bases). The clonotype comes from a man older than 75 with acute or convalescent COVID-19. Material: peripheral blood. CDR3 DNA sequence: TGTGCCAGCAGCCGGGACTCAAACTCCTACGAGCAGTACTTC. Translation gives CASSRDSNSYEQYF. Full variable domain (missing parts from reference TRBV7-6 and TRBJ2-7): GAGVSQSPRYKVTKRGQDVALRCDPISGHVSLYWYRQALGQGPEFLTYFNYEAQQDKSGLPNDRFSAERPEGSISTLTIQRTEQRDSAMYRCASSRDSNSYEQYFGPGTRLTVT.